This T cell receptor beta chain was retrieved from a study of T cell changes during pregnancy in multiple sclerosis. The CDR3 extends over 14 amino acids. Looked up from germline, CDR1 is SGHRS and CDR2 is YFSETQ. The V end lost 2 bases, the J end lost 1 base, and 9 bases lay between the germline ends. Clones were sequenced by immunoSEQ multiplex PCR, and TCRdb holds only the in-frame ones, with some missing. The sample includes fewer than 75,000 clones, about 89% of them seen just once. The source was peripheral blood, collected in the second trimester of pregnancy. The origin of this receptor is a female donor with multiple sclerosis, enrolled in a pregnancy study. The J gene is TRBJ2-5, the V gene TRBV5-1, with D perhaps TRBD2 (5 bases). CDR3 bases: TGCGCCAGCAGCTTCGGACTTCCCCAAGAGACCCAGTACTTC. Translating gives CASSFGLPQETQYF.